Sequencing of this T cell receptor beta chain was carried out in a study of blood T cell repertoires in COVID-19. As for the study in general: Sources were T cells, B-cell-depleted T cells, or PBMCs; the material itself was cDNA or gDNA.

Assay used: immunoSEQ multiplex PCR; TCRdb lists only in-frame clones, some missing. The sample records 150,000 to 200,000 clones, 80% to 90% being singletons. Germline loops: CDR1 LGHDT, CDR2 YNNKEL (reference sequence). The V end was cut by 1 base, the J end by 6 bases, with 10 bases between. The CDR3 runs to 14 residues. Sequences were obtained from peripheral blood. The sequence was obtained from a woman aged 60-70 years with COVID-19, enrolled during active disease. The genes are TRBV3-1 (or the pseudogene TRBV3-2) and TRBJ2-1; weak D call: TRBD2 (5 bases). The CDR3 spells CASSQGLEANEQFF. The CDR3 bases are TGTGCCAGCAGCCAAGGGCTGGAGGCCAATGAGCAGTTCTTC.